One sample yielded the 22 T cell receptor beta chains listed below, sequenced in a study of human T cells and chemical hapten exposure. Time point denoted: patch test 2, 6 weeks after DPC sensitization. Treatment defined: therapeutic diphenylcyclopropenone sensitization with weekly scalp DPC. MiXCR was run by TCRdb on the RACE reads, yielding one entry per CDR3 protein. The top ten clones hold approximately 1.6% of a sample with about 55,000 distinct CDR3 sequences, around 9.4% of them seen once. The sequenced sample was whole blood, obtained in connection with sensitization to the hapten diphenylcyclopropenone (DPC). The source of these receptors is a woman aged 50 to 60 with alopecia areata. Some clones in this sample may be carry-over from other donors' samples.

This clonotype appeared a few times. V gene TRBV4-1 combines with J gene TRBJ2-1; 8 bases line up with TRBD2. The V segment lost 4 bases and the J segment 3 bases; nucleotides outside the gene matches: 2. This CDR3 is 14 amino acids long. Germline assignment: CDR1 MGHRA and CDR2 YSYEKL. CDR3 in amino acids: CASSLSGDYNEQFF. In DNA form, the CDR3 reads TGCGCCAGCAGCCTTAGCGGGGACTACAATGAGCAGTTCTTC.

In this sample, this clonotype turned up a few times. The chain recombines TRBV5-1 with TRBJ2-1; D remains unclear. The V end was cut by 0 bases, the J end by 7 bases, with 14 bases between. This CDR3 has 15 residues. Looked up from germline, CDR1 is SGHRS and CDR2 is YFSETQ. The chain's CDR3 is CASSLEARVPNEQFF. DNA of the CDR3: TGCGCCAGCAGCTTGGAGGCTAGGGTCCCTAATGAGCAGTTCTTC.

This chain joins TRBV12-3 or TRBV12-4 and TRBJ2-7; D is ambiguous. V was cut by 2 bases and J by 4 bases, with 9 bases left in between. The CDR3 runs to 13 residues. The CDR3: CASSLQVAYEQYF. The CDR3, as DNA: TGTGCCAGCAGTTTACAGGTTGCGTACGAGCAGTACTTC.

This clonotype was observed a handful of times. V is TRBV7-2 and J is TRBJ2-5; TRBD1 might be the D (5 bases). The V gene's germline CDR1 is SGHTA and CDR2 FQGNSA. This CDR3 has 15 amino acids. The germline V and J ends were trimmed by 0 bases and 5 bases, with 13 bases remaining between them. For the CDR3, the DNA is TGTGCCAGCAGCTTAGCGGGGCTCCAGCAGGAGACCCAGTACTTC. Protein sequence: CASSLAGLQQETQYF.

This clonotype was detected only a few times. The rearrangement joins TRBV5-1 to TRBJ2-1; 9 positions match TRBD1. The CDR3 covers 16 residues. Germline V CDR1 and CDR2: SGHRS, YFSETQ. V trimming: 4 bases; J trimming: 1 base; junction bases outside the gene matches: 6. The CDR3 sequence is CASSGGTGLSYNEQFF. The CDR3 DNA reads as TGCGCCAGCAGCGGGGGGACAGGGCTTTCCTACAATGAGCAGTTCTTC.

V is TRBV5-8 and J is TRBJ2-5; the D is unclear. Trimming removed 1 base from V and 6 bases from J, with 4 bases in between. This CDR3 region has 11 residues. CDR1 is SGHTS and CDR2 is YDEGEE in the germline V gene. The CDR3 bases are TGTGCCAGCAGCTTGCGGCAGACCCAGTACTTC. Its protein is CASSLRQTQYF.

This clonotype was seen at least ten times. J is TRBJ2-7 and V is TRBV28; no clear D gene. The CDR3 is made up of 14 amino acids. Germline values: CDR1 MDHEN, CDR2 SYDVKM. V was cut by 1 base and J by 6 bases, with 13 bases left in between. CDR3 sequence (DNA): TGTGCCAGCAGTTTATTTACAATCGGGTCCGAGCAGTACTTC. The encoded protein is CASSLFTIGSEQYF.

This clonotype occurred a few times. The chain joins TRBV6-1 to TRBJ1-3; no reliable D call. V lost 1 base and J lost 4, with 8 bases in between. The germline V gene has CDR1 MNHNS and CDR2 SASEGT. This CDR3 is built from 14 residues. The CDR3 loop reads CASSEGYSGNTIYF. CDR3 DNA: TGTGCCAGCAGTGAAGGGTATTCCGGAAACACCATATATTTT.

This clonotype has more than one count but fewer than ten. The genes are TRBV7-2 and TRBJ2-3; D may be TRBD2 (5 bases). In germline, CDR1 is SGHTA, CDR2 FQGNSA. V lost 5 bases to trimming and J lost 4 bases, with 16 bases between them. This CDR3 is built from 15 residues. The CDR3 DNA reads TGTGCCAGCAGCACTCAGACACGGGGTTCAGATACGCAGTATTTT. Protein product: CASSTQTRGSDTQYF.

This clonotype was counted ten times or more. V is TRBV6-6 and J is TRBJ1-6, with 8 nucleotides matching TRBD1. V trimming: 5 bases; J trimming: 8 bases; junction bases outside the gene matches: 11. Per germline, CDR1 MNHNY and CDR2 SVGAGI (reference sequence). The CDR3 contains 16 residues. The chain's CDR3 is CASSALGRGPHSPLHF. The CDR3 DNA is TGTGCCAGCAGTGCGCTGGGCAGGGGGCCCCATTCACCCCTCCACTTT.

The chain joins TRBV7-6 to TRBJ1-6; maybe TRBD1 (5 bases). Germline lookup yields CDR1 SGHVS and CDR2 FNYEAQ. The germline V and J ends were trimmed by 1 base and 9 bases, with 19 bases remaining between them. The CDR3 covers 17 residues. CDR3 loop: CASSLGTGPSGGSPLHF. CDR3 bases: TGTGCCAGCAGCTTAGGGACCGGCCCAAGCGGGGGTTCACCCCTCCACTTT. The whole variable domain, remainder taken from reference TRBV7-6 and TRBJ1-6, is GAGVSQSPRYKVTKRGQDVALRCDPISGHVSLYWYRQALGQGPEFLTYFNYEAQQDKSGLPNDRFSAERPEGSISTLTIQRTEQRDSAMYRCASSLGTGPSGGSPLHFGNGTRLTVT.

This clonotype has a count of ten or more. The chain links TRBV7-9 to TRBJ1-5; TRBD1 matches 7 bases. Germline trimming cut 5 bases from V and 2 bases from J; bases unmatched to any gene: 6. The CDR3 has 15 residues. CDR1 SEHNR and CDR2 FQNEAQ come from the germline V gene (reference sequence). CDR3 coding DNA: TGTGCCAGCAGCAACAGGGGTATACGCAATCAGCCCCAGCATTTT. Amino acids: CASSNRGIRNQPQHF.

The chain combines TRBV28 with TRBJ2-7, with D unclear. The V end lost 6 bases, the J end lost 2 bases, and 8 bases lay between the germline ends. CDR3 length equals 12 residues. Per the germline V gene, CDR1 is MDHEN and CDR2 is SYDVKM. CDR3 protein: CASSAGPYEQYF. The CDR3 region has the DNA TGTGCCAGCAGCGCAGGCCCCTACGAGCAGTACTTC.

V and J are TRBV12-3 or TRBV12-4 and TRBJ2-1; TRBD1 or TRBD2 may be the D gene (5 bases each). V was clipped by 6 bases and J by 9 bases, with 18 bases between them. This CDR3 comprises 14 residues. The CDR3 nucleotides are TGTGCCAGCAGCCCCCGTGAAAGAGGGGCTGAGCAGTTCTTC. Translating gives CASSPRERGAEQFF.

The chain employs TRBV6-6 and TRBJ1-5; perhaps TRBD1 as D (5 bases). Per the germline V gene, CDR1 is MNHNY and CDR2 is SVGAGI (reference sequence). Trimming shortened V by 7 bases and J by 6 bases, and 19 bases separated the two germline ends. CDR3 size: 15 residues. The CDR3 protein is CASNKRGVPSQPQHF. The CDR3 bases are TGTGCCAGCAATAAAAGGGGAGTTCCAAGTCAGCCCCAGCATTTT.

The gene calls are TRBV6-2 or TRBV6-3 and TRBJ1-5; the match to TRBD1 covers 8 bases. The junction had 3 bases not matched to a gene; V was cut back by 3 bases and J by 2 bases. The CDR3 runs to 15 residues. Germline V gene sequence: CDR1 MNHEY, CDR2 SVGEGT. The CDR3 region is CASSYVDRGNQPQHF. The CDR3 DNA follows: TGTGCCAGCAGTTATGTGGACAGGGGCAATCAGCCCCAGCATTTT.

The chain recombines TRBV29-1 with TRBJ2-1; 11 nucleotides line up with TRBD2. The germline V gene has CDR1 SQVTM and CDR2 ANQGSEA. The CDR3 contains 16 residues. V trimming: 5 bases; J trimming: 0 bases; junction bases outside the gene matches: 6. For the CDR3, the DNA is TGCAGCGTTTCCGGGACTAGCGGTAGCTCCTACAATGAGCAGTTCTTC. Translating it yields CSVSGTSGSSYNEQFF.

The chain recombines TRBV5-4 with TRBJ2-5; D uncertain. This CDR3 has 15 residues. Germline lookup yields CDR1 SGHNT and CDR2 YYREEE (reference sequence). V lost 5 bases to trimming and J lost 2 bases, with 16 bases between them. CDR3 loop: CASSFRLTTQETQYF. The CDR3 DNA sequence: TGTGCCAGCAGTTTCCGTCTGACGACACAAGAGACCCAGTACTTC.

The chain links TRBV28 to TRBJ2-7; D is uncertain. The CDR3 is 13 residues long. CDR1 and CDR2 (germline): MDHEN, SYDVKM. Trimming took 5 bases from V and 4 from J, leaving 12 bases between them. The CDR3 reads CASSPPPLYEQYF. The CDR3 DNA reads as TGTGCCAGCAGTCCCCCGCCCCTGTACGAGCAGTACTTC.

This chain joins TRBV18 and TRBJ2-1; TRBD2 aligns across 7 bases. After removal of 4 bases from V and 5 bases from J, the junction contained 8 bases not matched to a gene. The germline V gene has CDR1 KGHSH and CDR2 LQKENI. CDR3 length: 15 residues. This CDR3 reads CASSRDYSGNNEQFF. Written as DNA, the CDR3 is TGTGCCAGCTCACGGGACTACAGCGGTAACAATGAGCAGTTCTTC.

The chain combines TRBV6-5 with TRBJ2-5; 13 bases fit TRBD2. The CDR3 runs to 16 residues. Germline values: CDR1 MNHEY, CDR2 SVGAGI. V trimming: 7 bases; J trimming: 7 bases; junction bases outside the gene matches: 12. CDR3 in DNA: TGTGCCAGCACCCAACTAGCGGGGGGGGAAATGAGGACCCAGTACTTC. Amino acids: CASTQLAGGEMRTQYF.

This clonotype was observed a handful of times. The CDR3 reads CASSLPLRPQHF. CDR3 nucleotides: TGTGCCAGCAGTTTGCCCCTTCGGCCCCAGCATTTT. This chain joins TRBV28 and TRBJ1-5; D uncertain. V shed 3 bases and J shed 9 bases, with 9 bases lying between them. Germline CDR1 MDHEN, CDR2 SYDVKM. The CDR3 contains 12 residues. Full variable domain (remainder filled in from reference TRBV28 and TRBJ1-5): DVKVTQSSRYLVKRTGEKVFLECVQDMDHENMFWYRQDPGLGLRLIYFSYDVKMKEKGDIPEGYSVSREKKERFSLILESASTNQTSMYLCASSLPLRPQHFGDGTRLSIL.